The sequence of this T cell receptor beta chain was determined in a study of T cells in Graves' hyperthyroidism and ophthalmopathy. Study-wide points: Clonotypes that were expanded in thyroid above 0.001 mostly appeared in blood too.

Note on this clonotype: Its antigen remains unidentified. A much larger clone sits a single nucleotide away, making a read error possible.

Pregnant or lactating patients were excluded, as were those with uncontrolled infection or other autoimmune disease. Around 10 ml of fresh peripheral blood supplied the PBMCs. The CDR3 is made up of 17 amino acids. V shed 8 bases and J shed 0 bases, with 20 bases lying between them. Per the germline V gene, CDR1 is SGHVS and CDR2 is FNYEAQ. The source material, RNA transcripts, was used to amplify TCR beta CDR3 regions. In the first-round RT-PCR of the TCR CDR3, the HTBI primer set was used. TCRdb re-analysed the multiplex PCR reads in MiXCR, keeping a single row per CDR3 protein. The sample has 250,000 to 300,000 distinct CDR3 sequences, 10% to 15% seen once; the top ten hold more than 7.5%.

The chain carries TRBV7-6 and TRBJ2-4, with D tentatively TRBD2 (5 bases). Material for sequencing was blood. The sequence derives from a woman aged 30 to 39 with Graves' hyperthyroidism that later progressed to Graves' ophthalmopathy. The CDR3 here is CASSPGDAKLAKNIQYF. The CDR3 nucleotides are TGTGCCAGCTCCCCCGGGGATGCGAAGCTAGCCAAAAACATTCAGTACTTC.